The rows below give T cell receptor beta chains drawn from one sample of a study of cytomegalovirus exposure and HLA in healthy donors. TCRdb keeps only in-frame clones here, not all; method: immunoSEQ multiplex PCR. This repertoire shows approximately 140,000 clones, around nine tenths found once; its top ten account for almost 8%. The sample consisted of PBMCs. The source is a woman aged 18 to 35 in good health and CMV-seropositive. Each CDR3 is given with its conserved first and last residue. The order of the fields is J gene, V gene, D gene, clone size, CDR3 length, CDR3 DNA, CDR3 protein. D genes are given only for firm matches. Size is stated for part of the rows, as once, few or many counts, or as a class when the clone is expanded.

TRBJ1-5 TRBV15 - - 15 TGTGCCACCAGCGGGGAGGCCGCTAGCAATCAGCCCCAGCATTTT CATSGEAASNQPQHF
TRBJ1-5 TRBV15 - - 15 TGTGCCACCCATAACTACGGGGGTAGCAATCAGCCCCAGCATTTT CATHNYGGSNQPQHF
TRBJ2-7 TRBV11-3 TRBD1 - 13 TGTGCCAGAGGTAGGGGGCGAGGATACGAGCAGTACTTC CARGRGRGYEQYF
TRBJ2-7 TRBV5-1 TRBD1 - 16 TGCGCCAGCAGCTTGGTGGGACAGCCGCGAATCTACGAGCAGTACTTC CASSLVGQPRIYEQYF
TRBJ2-7 TRBV19 TRBD2 - 14 TGTGCCAGTAGAGATAGCGGGAGTTTTTACGAGCAGTACTTC CASRDSGSFYEQYF
TRBJ2-6 TRBV2 - - 17 TGTGCCAGCAGTGAAATGGGCCCCACCTCTGGGGCCAACGTCCTGACTTTC CASSEMGPTSGANVLTF
TRBJ1-3 TRBV5-4 TRBD1 few 14 TGTGCCAGCCAGGACAGGACTCGGTCGAACACCATATATTTT CASQDRTRSNTIYF
TRBJ2-7 TRBV19 TRBD1 - 16 TGTGCCAGTAGTAGTGTCAGGACAGGGGGTTCCTACGAGCAGTACTTC CASSSVRTGGSYEQYF
TRBJ1-4 TRBV28 - - 13 TGTGCCAGCAGCCCCCAGGGTACGGAAAAACTGTTTTTT CASSPQGTEKLFF
TRBJ2-1 TRBV10-1 TRBD1 - 14 TGCGCCAGCAGTGGACAGGGTATGGTGGGTGGAAAGTTCTTC CASSGQGMVGGKFF
TRBJ2-1 TRBV5-6 - once 13 TGTGCCAGCAGCCGACAATCAAACAATGAGCAGTTCTTC CASSRQSNNEQFF
TRBJ2-7 TRBV5-1 - - 15 TGCGCCAGCAGCCGGGGGACGGCGGTAGATTTGGGGCAGTACTTC CASSRGTAVDLGQYF
TRBJ2-5 TRBV4-1 - few 12 TGCGCCAGCAGCCCCGGCGGTGGGACCCAGTACTTC CASSPGGGTQYF
TRBJ2-1 TRBV9 TRBD2 - 14 TGTGCCAGCAGCGTACTAGCGGGGGTTAATGAGCAGTTCTTC CASSVLAGVNEQFF
TRBJ1-1 TRBV5-4 - - 12 TGTGCCAGCAGTCTAAGATCCACTGAAGCTTTCTTT CASSLRSTEAFF
TRBJ1-5 TRBV28 - - 11 TGTGCCAGCAGGAGGAATCAGCCCCAGCATTTT CASRRNQPQHF
TRBJ1-1 TRBV6-1 - - 13 TGTGCCAGCAGAGAGGTCCTGAACACTGAAGCTTTCTTT CASREVLNTEAFF
TRBJ1-1 TRBV30 TRBD1 - 14 TGTGCCTGGACCGGACAGGGCGCGAACACTGAAGCTTTCTTT CAWTGQGANTEAFF
TRBJ1-2 TRBV7-3 TRBD1 few 13 TGTGCCAGCAGCTACGGACAGGGACTTCACTACACCTTC CASSYGQGLHYTF
TRBJ2-1 TRBV7-2 TRBD2 - 16 TGTGCCAGCAGCTTCCTAATGGGTGTAGCGGGCAATGAGCAGTTCTTC CASSFLMGVAGNEQFF
TRBJ2-1 TRBV18 TRBD1 - 14 TGTGCCAGCTCACCCCAGGGGGAGTACAATGAGCAGTTCTTC CASSPQGEYNEQFF
TRBJ2-3 TRBV5-4 - - 14 TGTGCCAGCAGCCCAGGACTACCGACAGATACGCAGTATTTT CASSPGLPTDTQYF
TRBJ1-3 TRBV7-2 - - 16 TGTGCCAGCAGCTTAGCAAGCGGAGGTACTGGAAACACCATATATTTT CASSLASGGTGNTIYF
TRBJ1-1 TRBV18 - - 15 TGTGCCAGCTCACCACAAACAAGAACGAACACTGAAGCTTTCTTT CASSPQTRTNTEAFF
TRBJ2-7 TRBV7-8 TRBD2 - 15 TGTGCCAGCAGCCCGAGCGGGGGGCCCCTTTACGAGCAGTACTTC CASSPSGGPLYEQYF
TRBJ1-3 TRBV28 - - 13 TGTGCCAGCAGTTCTTACTCTGGAAACACCATATATTTT CASSSYSGNTIYF
TRBJ2-3 TRBV10-1 - - 12 TGCGCCAGCAGTGAGACAGGAGATACGCAGTATTTT CASSETGDTQYF
TRBJ2-5 TRBV9 - - 13 TGTGCCAGCAGCGTCGCTAGCCAAGAGACCCAGTACTTC CASSVASQETQYF
TRBJ2-7 TRBV6-5 - many 10 TGTGCCAGCTGTTTATTCGAGCAGTACTTC CASCLFEQYF
TRBJ1-2 TRBV7-2 - - 13 TGTGCCAGCAGCCAACGGACTGATTATGGCTACACCTTC CASSQRTDYGYTF
TRBJ2-1 TRBV7-3 - - 14 TGTGCCAGCAGCGATGGGGGCCGAGGCTCTGAGCAGTTCTTC CASSDGGRGSEQFF
TRBJ2-7 TRBV6-1 TRBD2 - 13 TGTGCCAGCGAGCGGGGGAGAGCACCCGAGCAGTACTTC CASERGRAPEQYF
TRBJ1-4 TRBV7-7 - - 15 TGTGCTAGCAGCTTAGACGGGGGAGCGAATGAAAAACTGTTTTTT CASSLDGGANEKLFF
TRBJ1-2 TRBV6-1 - few 15 TGTGCCAGCAGTGAATGGTCGCGGGGGGAATATGGCTACACCTTC CASSEWSRGEYGYTF
TRBJ2-3 TRBV14 - - 14 TGTGCCAGCAGCCAGCTACCCCCGGGATCAGCGCAGTATTTT CASSQLPPGSAQYF
TRBJ1-1 TRBV27 TRBD1 once 19 TGTGCCAGCAGTTCCCCTCGGGACAGGAGGGGGATTATGAACACTGAAGCTTTCTTT CASSSPRDRRGIMNTEAFF
TRBJ2-7 TRBV29-1 TRBD2 - 15 TGCAGCGTTGAAGGGGTAAGCGGGGGAGACTACGAGCAGTACTTC CSVEGVSGGDYEQYF
TRBJ2-1 TRBV4-1 - - 15 TGCGCCAGCAGCCCGGGACTGAGCTCCTACAATGAGCAGTTCTTC CASSPGLSSYNEQFF
TRBJ1-5 TRBV30 - many 13 TGTGCCTGGAGTGTCCAGGGGAATCAGCCCCAGCATTTT CAWSVQGNQPQHF
TRBJ2-3 TRBV2 TRBD2 - 15 TGTGCCAGCAGTGAACAAGCGGGAGGGTCGACTACGCAGTATTTT CASSEQAGGSTTQYF
TRBJ2-7 TRBV14 - - 14 TGTGCCAGCAGCCAAGGTGAGGGATCCTACGAGCAGTACTTC CASSQGEGSYEQYF
TRBJ2-7 TRBV5-1 TRBD2 - 15 TGCGCCAGCAGCTTGCCGCGGGGGGGCTCCTACGAGCAGTACTTC CASSLPRGGSYEQYF
TRBJ2-7 TRBV6-5 - - 14 TGTGCCAGCAGTTACTCCCCGACAGTTTCCGAGCAGTACTTC CASSYSPTVSEQYF
TRBJ2-1 TRBV6-5 - - 16 TGTGCCAGCAGTTACTCCTGGGGGGAGAGCTACAATGAGCAGTTCTTC CASSYSWGESYNEQFF
TRBJ2-7 TRBV28 - - 16 TGTGCCAGCAGCGCCCTCCAGTCGACATTTTCCTACGAGCAGTACTTC CASSALQSTFSYEQYF
TRBJ1-5 TRBV4-2 - - 15 TGTGCCAGCAGCCAAGACTTGGTGAGTTTGCAGCCCCAGCATTTT CASSQDLVSLQPQHF
TRBJ2-7 TRBV20-1 - once 11 TGCAGTTTCCACAGGGCCTACGAGCAGTACTTC CSFHRAYEQYF
TRBJ1-4 TRBV9 - once 14 TGTGCCAGCAGCGTAGGAGGACACAATGAAAAACTGTTTTTT CASSVGGHNEKLFF
TRBJ1-1 TRBV30 - - 13 TGTGCCTGGGGGGGGATTACGAACACTGAAGCTTTCTTT CAWGGITNTEAFF
TRBJ2-3 TRBV6-6 - - 13 TGTGCCAGCAGTTACGCTAAGGAGGATACGCAGTATTTT CASSYAKEDTQYF
TRBJ2-1 TRBV5-1 - - 16 TGCGCCAGCAGTAATTCCGGGTCCCTTACCTACAATGAGCAGTTCTTC CASSNSGSLTYNEQFF